This T cell receptor (beta chain) was found in a study of CD8+CD57+ T cells in acquired aplastic anemia. The overall study: The sorted CD4+ and CD8+ cells yielded an average around 3 ug of DNA. Study results and limitations: CD8+ Simpson's diversity showed no significant patient-control difference.

This clonotype has only a few counts. Antigen: not known. TCR beta VDJ and CDR3 profiling used genomic DNA as template. TCRdb reanalysed the reads using MiXCR and keeps one entry per CDR3 protein. The sample lists 75,000 to 80,000 distinct CDR3 sequences, under 80% occurring once. Flow cytometry had shown expanded CD8+CD57+ cells in the patients chosen for sequencing. All patients were therapy-naive when blood was sampled. V was cut by 2 bases and J by 8 bases, with 10 bases left in between. The CDR3 totals 13 residues. From germline, CDR1 is DFQATT and CDR2 SNEGSKA (reference sequence). The genes are TRBV20-1 and TRBJ1-6; D is perhaps TRBD1 (6 bases). The TCR sequence derives from a human donor with aplastic anemia. Sample: sorted CD4+, CD8+, or CD8+CD57+ T cells (not recorded which) from PBMCs. The CDR3 region has the DNA TGCAGTGCTAGACAGGGGCGGGATTCACCCCTCCACTTT. Translation gives CSARQGRDSPLHF.